This T cell receptor beta chain was captured by sequencing in a study of OX40 agonist ivuxolimab in advanced cancers. Study context: Given to patients was ivuxolimab, an agonistic anti-OX40 (CD134) antibody. Head and neck, renal cell, melanoma or hepatocellular carcinoma were the cancers that dose-escalation patients had.

Per the germline V gene, CDR1 is MDHEN and CDR2 is SYDVKM. CDR3 size: 16 residues. V was pared by 7 bases and J by 3 bases, with 19 bases between. Produced via immunoSEQ multiplex PCR; TCRdb's table is partial and in-frame only. Among tens of thousands of clones listed, 80% to 95% were seen once. A remark on this clone: Its specificity is not known.

Study-wide results and limits: A proportion of nonresponders additionally exhibited low normalized T-cell clonal expansion.

The sample here was CD4+ or CD8+ T cells sorted from blood, taken in a trial of the OX40 agonist ivuxolimab. This sequence was found in an adult with an advanced solid tumor such as melanoma, head and neck, liver or kidney cancer. The rearrangement joins TRBV28 to TRBJ2-1, with D possibly matching TRBD1 (8 bases). CDR3 sequence: CASTQGGSEGYNEQFF. In DNA form, the CDR3 reads TGTGCCAGCACACAGGGGGGGAGTGAGGGCTACAATGAGCAGTTCTTC. Full variable domain (rest looked up from reference TRBV28 and TRBJ2-1): DVKVTQSSRYLVKRTGEKVFLECVQDMDHENMFWYRQDPGLGLRLIYFSYDVKMKEKGDIPEGYSVSREKKERFSLILESASTNQTSMYLCASTQGGSEGYNEQFFGPGTRLTVL.